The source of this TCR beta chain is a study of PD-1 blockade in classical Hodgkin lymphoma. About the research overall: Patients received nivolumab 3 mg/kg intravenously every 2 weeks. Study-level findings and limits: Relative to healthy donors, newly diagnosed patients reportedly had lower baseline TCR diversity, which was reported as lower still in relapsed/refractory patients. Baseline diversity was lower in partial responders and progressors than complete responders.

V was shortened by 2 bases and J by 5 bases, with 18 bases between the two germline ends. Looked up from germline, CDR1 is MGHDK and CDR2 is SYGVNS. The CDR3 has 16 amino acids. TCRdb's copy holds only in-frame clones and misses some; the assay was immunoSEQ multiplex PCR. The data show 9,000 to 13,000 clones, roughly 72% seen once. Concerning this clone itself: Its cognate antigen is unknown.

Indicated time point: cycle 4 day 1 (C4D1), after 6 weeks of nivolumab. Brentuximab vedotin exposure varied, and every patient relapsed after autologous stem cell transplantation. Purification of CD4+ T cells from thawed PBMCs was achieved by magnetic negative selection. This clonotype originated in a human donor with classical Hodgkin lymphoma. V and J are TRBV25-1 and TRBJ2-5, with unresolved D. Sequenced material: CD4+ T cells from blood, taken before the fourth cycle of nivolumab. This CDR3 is CASSEKGGLSGETQYF. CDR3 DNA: TGTGCCAGCAGTGAAAAGGGTGGGCTAAGTGGGGAGACCCAGTACTTC. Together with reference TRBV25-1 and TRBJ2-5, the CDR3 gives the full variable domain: EADIYQTPRYLVIGTGKKITLECSQTMGHDKMYWYQQDPGMELHLIHYSYGVNSTEKGDLSSESTVSRIRTEHFPLTLESARPSHTSQYLCASSEKGGLSGETQYFGPGTRLLVL.